The 10 T cell receptor beta chains presented below share a single source sample, sequenced in a study of blood T cell repertoires in COVID-19. The assay was immunoSEQ multiplex PCR, and TCRdb's table has in-frame clones only and misses some. The sample lists 140,000 to 150,000 clones; around four fifths were seen once. Sample: PBMCs or T cells enriched from blood (not recorded which). Receptors originate from a woman aged 45-65 years who had recovered from COVID-19.

The V gene is TRBV6-5, the J gene TRBJ1-3, with D possibly TRBD1 on 5 matching bases. The CDR3 is 15 amino acids. Trimming removed 8 bases from V and 0 bases from J, with 14 bases in between. Germline V gene lookup returns CDR1 MNHEY and CDR2 SVGAGI. This CDR3 is CASSESTVSGNTIYF. Here the CDR3 DNA reads TGTGCCAGCTCCGAGTCGACAGTCTCTGGAAACACCATATATTTT.

This clone came up once. J is TRBJ1-1 and V is TRBV10-3; D might be TRBD1 (6 bases). The ends were cut back, 2 bases at V and 5 bases at J, with 18 bases in the middle. Germline V gene data show CDR1 as ENHRY and CDR2 as SYGVKD. The CDR3 totals 16 residues. Written as DNA, the CDR3 is TGTGCCATCAGTGAGAGACGACTACAGGGAAGGACTGAAGCTTTCTTT. Its translation: CAISERRLQGRTEAFF.

The rearrangement links TRBV18 to TRBJ2-3, with a tentative D call TRBD2 (6 bases). The V end was cut by 3 bases, the J end by 6 bases, with 10 bases between. Germline values: CDR1 KGHSH, CDR2 LQKENI. CDR3 length: 13 residues. The CDR3 DNA follows: TGTGCCAGCTCACCCTGGGGGGTGGATACGCAGTATTTT. Translation: CASSPWGVDTQYF.

This chain connects TRBV19 to TRBJ1-1, with D maybe TRBD1 (6 bases). The CDR3 totals 14 residues. Trimming shortened V by 7 bases and J by 1 base, and 13 bases separated the two germline ends. Per germline, CDR1 LNHDA and CDR2 SQIVND (reference sequence). CDR3 sequence (DNA): TGTGCCAGTACCGTGGACAGCGAGAACACTGAAGCTTTCTTT. Protein product: CASTVDSENTEAFF.

This chain links TRBV7-9 with TRBJ2-5; D unclear. CDR3 size: 14 residues. Germline CDR1 and CDR2: SEHNR and FQNEAQ (reference sequence). The ends were cut back, 5 bases at V and 3 bases at J, with 13 bases in the middle. The CDR3 DNA is TGTGCCAGCAGCGCAGTAGAACAGAAAGAGACCCAGTACTTC. Encoded protein: CASSAVEQKETQYF.

The gene calls are TRBV6-1 and TRBJ1-4; no reliable D call. Germline-derived CDR1 and CDR2 are MNHNS and SASEGT. V lost 2 bases to trimming and J lost 4 bases, with 11 bases between them. This CDR3 region has 15 residues. The CDR3 DNA follows: TGTGCCAGCAGTGAACGCACCTTACTTAATGAAAAACTGTTTTTT. The encoded protein is CASSERTLLNEKLFF.

The chain employs TRBV28 and TRBJ2-7, with a possible D match to TRBD2 (6 bases). Per the germline V gene, CDR1 is MDHEN and CDR2 is SYDVKM. The length of the CDR3 is 16 residues. V lost 3 bases and J lost 3, with 18 bases in between. CDR3 bases: TGTGCCAGCAGTTTGGGGGGTGGGGCAGGCTACTACGAGCAGTACTTC. This codes for CASSLGGGAGYYEQYF. Together with reference TRBV28 and TRBJ2-7, the CDR3 gives the full variable domain: DVKVTQSSRYLVKRTGEKVFLECVQDMDHENMFWYRQDPGLGLRLIYFSYDVKMKEKGDIPEGYSVSREKKERFSLILESASTNQTSMYLCASSLGGGAGYYEQYFGPGTRLTVT.

The rearrangement links TRBV5-4 to TRBJ2-3; TRBD1 agrees at 7 bases. Trimming removed 4 bases from V and 3 bases from J; junction bases left unmatched: 11. Germline CDR1 and CDR2: SGHNT and YYREEE (reference sequence). The length of the CDR3 is 16 residues. The CDR3 bases are TGTGCCAGCAGCCCCCGGGACAGAGAGGTAACAGATACGCAGTATTTT. It yields the protein CASSPRDREVTDTQYF.

The genes are TRBV6-4 and TRBJ2-1, with TRBD2 identical over 9 bases. CDR1 MRHNA and CDR2 SNTAGT come from the germline V gene. The trim removed 4 bases at V and 6 bases at J, leaving 7 bases unmatched. This CDR3 contains 15 residues. The CDR3 nucleotides are TGTGCCAGCAGTGCCTTAGGTAGCGGGGGCAATGAGCAGTTCTTC. The encoded protein is CASSALGSGGNEQFF.

V gene TRBV4-1 combines with J gene TRBJ1-2; TRBD1 aligns across 11 bases. The length of the CDR3 is 19 residues. Germline assignment: CDR1 MGHRA and CDR2 YSYEKL. With 2 bases clipped from V and 6 bases from J, the junction kept 17 bases outside the gene matches. CDR3 sequence: CASSQPSGDRGIRTNGYTF. The CDR3 nucleotides are TGCGCCAGCAGCCAACCAAGCGGGGACAGGGGGATACGGACTAATGGCTACACCTTC.